This T cell receptor beta chain was observed in a study of shared clonotypes between healthy human individuals. A word on this clone: Its antigen is still unknown.

Splitting of each subset's genomic DNA was done evenly across several immunoSEQ plates. Sequencing used immunoSEQ multiplex PCR; TCRdb keeps in-frame clones, though not all of them. The data contain around 640,000 clones, 95% to 97% of them singletons. Findings and limits, study-wide: All-four-donor shared clonotypes had higher generation probabilities than non-shared clonotypes did.

Naive CD8 cells were CD45RO-negative, positively selected for CCR7, excluding terminally differentiated effector memory CD45RA+ cells. The clonotype comes from a woman in her thirties in good health. The source material was naive CD8+ T cells sorted from blood.

CDR3: CASSSVKTQYF. The CDR3 region has the DNA TGTGCCAGCAGCTCAGTAAAGACCCAGTACTTC. The genes are TRBV5-4 and TRBJ2-5; no clear D gene. Trimming removed 3 bases from V and 6 bases from J, with 6 bases in between. The CDR3 is made up of 11 amino acids. Germline CDR1 reads SGHNT; CDR2 reads YYREEE (reference sequence).